This record concerns one TCR beta chain sequence. The antigen is unknown. The data stem from a study of response to subunit inactivated influenza vaccine. CDR3 length: 15 amino acids. The V gene end was trimmed by 5 bases and the J gene end by 7 bases; junction bases not matched to a gene: 10. Study-level findings and limits: The authors offered the suggestion that each seasonal influenza vaccination recruits few new T cells.

TCRdb reanalysed the RT-PCR reads using MiXCR and keeps one entry per CDR3 protein. This table has roughly 710,000 distinct CDR3 sequences, about 15% appearing once. The source is a man in his forties or fifties who received an inactivated influenza vaccine. The starting material was PBMCs from blood, obtained approximately 15 days before vaccination. This rearrangement joins TRBV12-3 or TRBV12-4 to TRBJ2-1; 8 nucleotides match TRBD2. As DNA, the CDR3 is TGTGCCAGCAGTCTAACTAGCGGAGCTCCTAATGAGCAGTTCTTC. Translated, it gives CASSLTSGAPNEQFF.